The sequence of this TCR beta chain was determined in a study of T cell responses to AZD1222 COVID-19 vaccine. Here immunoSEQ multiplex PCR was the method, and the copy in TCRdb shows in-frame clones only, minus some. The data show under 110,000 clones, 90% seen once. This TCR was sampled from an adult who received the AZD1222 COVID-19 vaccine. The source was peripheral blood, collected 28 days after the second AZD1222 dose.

This CDR3 is CASSSRQGGTGELFF. DNA for the CDR3: TGTGCCAGCAGCTCTCGACAGGGTGGCACCGGGGAGCTGTTTTTT. V is TRBV7-2 and J is TRBJ2-2; 7 nucleotides agree with TRBD1. The CDR3 length is 15 residues. V shed 4 bases, J shed 4 bases, and the junction held 6 bases outside the gene matches. The germline gives CDR1 SGHTA, CDR2 FQGNSA.